This T cell receptor beta chain is drawn from a study of blood T cell repertoires in COVID-19. On this clone: Other nucleotide sequences from this sample produce the same CDR3.

TCRdb keeps only in-frame clones here, not all; method: immunoSEQ multiplex PCR. The repertoire holds almost 500,000 clones, with 70% to 90% as singletons. The V and J ends lost 7 bases and 1 base respectively, with 10 bases between them. Germline V CDR1 and CDR2: SNHLY, FYNNEI. This CDR3 comprises 13 residues. The sample was PBMCs or T cells enriched from blood (not recorded which). This clonotype was obtained from a woman aged 55-69 years who had recovered from COVID-19. The chain employs TRBV2 and TRBJ1-1; D not certain. CDR3 nucleotides: TGTGCCAGCACTGGCAGGCGGAACACTGAAGCTTTCTTT. Amino acid sequence: CASTGRRNTEAFF.